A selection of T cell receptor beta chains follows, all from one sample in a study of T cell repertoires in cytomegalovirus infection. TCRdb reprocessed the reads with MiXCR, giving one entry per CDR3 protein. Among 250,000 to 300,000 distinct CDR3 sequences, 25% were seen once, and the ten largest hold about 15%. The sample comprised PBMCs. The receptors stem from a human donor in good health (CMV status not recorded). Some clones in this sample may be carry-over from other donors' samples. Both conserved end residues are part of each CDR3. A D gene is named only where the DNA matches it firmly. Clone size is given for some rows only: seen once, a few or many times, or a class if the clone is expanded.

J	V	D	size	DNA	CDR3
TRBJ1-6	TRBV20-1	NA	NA	TGCAGTGCGAGAGAAAATTCACCCCTCCACTTT	CSARENSPLHF
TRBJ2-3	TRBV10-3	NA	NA	TGTGCCATCAGTGAGACAGGATGGGCGACAGATACGCAGTATTTT	CAISETGWATDTQYF
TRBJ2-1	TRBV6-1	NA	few	TGTGCCAGCAGGCCACCGGGACTCTACAATGAGCAGTTCTTC	CASRPPGLYNEQFF
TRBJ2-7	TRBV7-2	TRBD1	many	TGTGCCAGCAGCTTAACAGGGGGCGGAGAGCAGTACTTC	CASSLTGGGEQYF
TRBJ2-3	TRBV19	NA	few	TGTGCCAGTAGCCGAGATCGGGCGCAGGGTCGGACAGATACGCAGTATTTT	CASSRDRAQGRTDTQYF
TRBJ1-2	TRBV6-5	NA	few	TGTGCCAGCACCACACAAGAATACTATGGCTACACCTTC	CASTTQEYYGYTF
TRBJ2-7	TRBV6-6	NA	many	TGTGCCAGCAGCCCAATCGGGTCGTACGAGCAGTACTTC	CASSPIGSYEQYF
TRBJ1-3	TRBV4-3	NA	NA	TGCGCCAGCAGCCAAGGAGTGGGCTCTGGAAACACCATATATTTT	CASSQGVGSGNTIYF
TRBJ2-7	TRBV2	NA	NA	TGTGCCAGCAGTGAACGGAGGGCCCCCTACGAGCAGTACTTC	CASSERRAPYEQYF
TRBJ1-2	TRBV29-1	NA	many	TGCAGCGTTGGCGGGGATGGCTACACCTTC	CSVGGDGYTF
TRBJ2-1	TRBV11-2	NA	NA	TGTGCCAGCAGCGAACTTGGGGATGAGCAGTTCTTC	CASSELGDEQFF
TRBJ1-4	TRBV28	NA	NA	TGTGCCAGCAGTCCACAATCCGAAAAACTGTTTTTT	CASSPQSEKLFF
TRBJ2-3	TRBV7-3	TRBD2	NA	TGTGCCAGCAGCTCGCCGGGGGGGCCTGGGGATACGCAGTATTTT	CASSSPGGPGDTQYF
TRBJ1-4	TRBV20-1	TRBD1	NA	TGCAGTGCGAGGGACAGGGCCGAAAAACTGTTTTTT	CSARDRAEKLFF
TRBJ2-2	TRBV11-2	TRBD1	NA	TGTGCCAGCAGAAACAGGGGATCGAACACCGGGGAGCTGTTTTTT	CASRNRGSNTGELFF
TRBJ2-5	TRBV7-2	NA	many	TGTGCCAGCAGCCCGGATGGGCCGCGAGAGACCCAGTACTTC	CASSPDGPRETQYF
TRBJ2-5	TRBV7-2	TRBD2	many	TGTGCCAGCAGCCTAGGACTAGCGGGAGGGACGCAAGAGACCCAGTACTTC	CASSLGLAGGTQETQYF
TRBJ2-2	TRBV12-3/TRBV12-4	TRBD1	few	TGTGCCAGCAGTTTCGGGACAGGGCGCATCGGGGAGCTGTTTTTT	CASSFGTGRIGELFF
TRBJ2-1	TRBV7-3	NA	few	TGTGCCAGCAGCGCCGGACTGGCCAATGAGCAGTTCTTC	CASSAGLANEQFF
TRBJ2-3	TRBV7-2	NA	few	TGTGCCAGCAGCTTAGGTGTGGGGACCACAGATACGCAGTATTTT	CASSLGVGTTDTQYF
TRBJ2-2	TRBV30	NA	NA	TGTGCCTGGAGTGACAGGGCCGGGGAGCTGTTTTTT	CAWSDRAGELFF
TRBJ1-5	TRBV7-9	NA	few	TGTGCCACCCCTTCGGGGGGCGAACAGCCCCAGCATTTT	CATPSGGEQPQHF
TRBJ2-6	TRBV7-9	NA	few	TGTGCCAGCAGCTCCGATGGGGCCAACGTCCTGACTTTC	CASSSDGANVLTF
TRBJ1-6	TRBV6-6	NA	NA	TGTGCCAGCAGTTCCCCATCCTATAATTCACCCCTCCACTTT	CASSSPSYNSPLHF
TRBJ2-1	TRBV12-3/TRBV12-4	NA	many	TGTGCCAGCACCCATGACACATCCTCCTACAATGAGCAGTTCTTC	CASTHDTSSYNEQFF
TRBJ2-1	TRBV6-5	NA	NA	TGTGCCAGCAGTTCCCGGCGGGGTGAGCAGTTCTTC	CASSSRRGEQFF
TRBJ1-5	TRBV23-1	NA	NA	TGCGCCAGCAGTCATCGGGAAAATCAGCCCCAGCATTTT	CASSHRENQPQHF
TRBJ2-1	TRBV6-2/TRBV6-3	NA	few	TGTGCCAGCAGTTATCGGACCTACAATGAGCAGTTCTTC	CASSYRTYNEQFF
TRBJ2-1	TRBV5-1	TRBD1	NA	TGCGCCAGCAGCTCCGGGACAGGGGCGGGGAATGAGCAGTTCTTC	CASSSGTGAGNEQFF
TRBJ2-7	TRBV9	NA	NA	TGTGCCAGCAGCACGACTCCGAGCTCCTACGAGCAGTACTTC	CASSTTPSSYEQYF
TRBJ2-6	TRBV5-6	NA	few	TGTGCCAGCAGTTACGGCCCTTCGTACTCTGGGGCCAACGTCCTGACTTTC	CASSYGPSYSGANVLTF
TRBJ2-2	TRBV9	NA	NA	TGTGCCAGCAGCCTCACGGGACTCTTAGCCTCGAACACCGGGGAGCTGTTTTTT	CASSLTGLLASNTGELFF
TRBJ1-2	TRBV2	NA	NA	TGTGCCAGCAGAGATCCGGGCCGGAGGGGCTACACCTTC	CASRDPGRRGYTF
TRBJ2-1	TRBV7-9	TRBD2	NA	TGTGCCAGCAGCATGAGGACTAGCGGGAATGAGCAGTTCTTC	CASSMRTSGNEQFF
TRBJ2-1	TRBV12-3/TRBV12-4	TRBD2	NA	TGTGCCAGCAGTTTAGCTAGCGGGACACCCAATGAGCAGTTCTTC	CASSLASGTPNEQFF
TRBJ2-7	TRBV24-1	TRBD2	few	TGTGCCACCAGTGATCCCACGACTAGCGGGTACGAGCAGTACTTC	CATSDPTTSGYEQYF
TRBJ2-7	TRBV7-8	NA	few	TGTGCCAGCAGCTTAGTGGCCAGCTACGAGCAGTACTTC	CASSLVASYEQYF
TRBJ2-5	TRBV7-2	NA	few	TGTGCCAGCAGCCCCCGTGGTGAGGAGACCCAGTACTTC	CASSPRGEETQYF
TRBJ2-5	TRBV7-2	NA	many	TGTGCCAGCGACGCGGGGCAGGGCGAGGGAGAGACCCAGTACTTC	CASDAGQGEGETQYF
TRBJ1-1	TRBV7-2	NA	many	TGTGCCAGCAGCTTAGGGCGAGGTACTGTAAATGGTGATGAAGCTTTCTTT	CASSLGRGTVNGDEAFF
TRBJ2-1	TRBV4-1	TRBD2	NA	TGCGCCAGCAGCCAAGAGGGACTAGCGGGGGGTTCCTACAATGAGCAGTTCTTC	CASSQEGLAGGSYNEQFF
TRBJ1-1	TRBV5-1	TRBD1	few	TGCGCCAGCAGCCCCGGGACAGGATGGGGGACTGAAGCTTTCTTT	CASSPGTGWGTEAFF
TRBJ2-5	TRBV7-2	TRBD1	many	TGTGCCAGCAGCTTAAAGGGCGGGACAGGGGGCCGACAAGAGACCCAGTACTTC	CASSLKGGTGGRQETQYF
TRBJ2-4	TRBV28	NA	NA	TGTGCCAGCAGTTTTCCCATGCAGTGGGGAGCCAAAAACATTCAGTACTTC	CASSFPMQWGAKNIQYF
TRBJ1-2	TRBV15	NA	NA	TGTGCCACTACGAGGGCAGGACCTTATGGCTACACCTTC	CATTRAGPYGYTF
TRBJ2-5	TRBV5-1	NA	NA	TGCGCCAGCAGCGAGTGGACTGGAGAGACCCAGTACTTC	CASSEWTGETQYF
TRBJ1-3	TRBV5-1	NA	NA	TGCGCCAGCAGCGATCAAGCCCTAAACACCATATATTTT	CASSDQALNTIYF
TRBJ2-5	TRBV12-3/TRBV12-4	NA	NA	TGTGCCAGCAGGCAGGGGTTTGGGGGGAATCAAGAGACCCAGTACTTC	CASRQGFGGNQETQYF
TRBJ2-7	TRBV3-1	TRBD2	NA	TGTGCCAGCAGCCAAGATCTTGCGCGGGGGACCTACGAGCAGTACTTC	CASSQDLARGTYEQYF
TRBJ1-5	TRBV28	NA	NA	TGTGCCAGCAGTTTAGGCACCCTGGGGAATCAGCCCCAGCATTTT	CASSLGTLGNQPQHF
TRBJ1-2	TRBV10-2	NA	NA	TGCGCCAGCAGTGAGGTGGCCCCCGGTGGCTACACCTTC	CASSEVAPGGYTF
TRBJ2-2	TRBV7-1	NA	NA	TGTGCCAGCAGGAGCAGCACCGGGGAGCTGTTTTTT	CASRSSTGELFF
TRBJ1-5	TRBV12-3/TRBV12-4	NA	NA	TGTGCCAGCAAGATCGTCTCGAGCAATCAGCCCCAGCATTTT	CASKIVSSNQPQHF
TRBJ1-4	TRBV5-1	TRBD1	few	TGCGCCAGCAGCACGACAGGGGTCAGCGAAAAACTGTTTTTT	CASSTTGVSEKLFF
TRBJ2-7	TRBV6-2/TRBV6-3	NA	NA	TGTGCCAGCAGTTACCTATCGGGACGCCTAACCTACGAGCAGTACTTC	CASSYLSGRLTYEQYF
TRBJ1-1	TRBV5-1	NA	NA	TGCGCCAGCAGCCCAGGGGTCAGCGCCACGTCAGCTTTCTTT	CASSPGVSATSAFF
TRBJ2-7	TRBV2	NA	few	TGTGTCTTGGCGGGGGCTCCCCGCGAGCAGTACTTC	CVLAGAPREQYF
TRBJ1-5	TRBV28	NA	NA	TGTGCCAGCAGTGTAGAGACACCGCGTTATCAGCCCCAGCATTTT	CASSVETPRYQPQHF